A selection of T cell receptor beta chains follows, all from one sample in a study of T cell responses to AZD1222 COVID-19 vaccine. TCRdb's table, derived via immunoSEQ multiplex PCR, lists solely in-frame clones and lacks some. The sample consists of 99,000 or so clones, 93% of them appearing once. The sample here was peripheral blood, taken on day 0 of AZD1222 vaccination. The receptors were gathered from an adult in good health. Both conserved end residues are part of each CDR3. Each record gives: CDR3 protein, CDR3 DNA, J gene, V gene, clone size, D gene. The D gene is left open where the match is weak. The listing skips clone size in some rows; elsewhere it reads once, few, many or a size class.

CASSEDRGLSGANVLTF,TGTGCCAGCAGTGAGGACAGGGGGCTCTCTGGGGCCAACGTCCTGACTTTC,TRBJ2-6,TRBV6-1,once,TRBD1
CASSEGGLAGELFF,TGTGCCAGCAGTGAAGGGGGTTTGGCCGGGGAGCTGTTTTTT,TRBJ2-2,TRBV6-1,.,.
CASSFTTATSYEQYF,TGCGCCAGCAGCTTTACGACAGCAACTTCCTACGAGCAGTACTTC,TRBJ2-7,TRBV5-1,.,.
CASSPGLSSYGYTF,TGTGCCAGCAGTCCTGGACTCTCCAGCTATGGCTACACCTTC,TRBJ1-2,TRBV6-5,.,.
CASSLGNIIPIGYTF,TGCGCCAGCAGCTTGGGCAACATTATTCCTATCGGCTACACCTTC,TRBJ1-2,TRBV5-1,.,.
CASSEWSSGTVSYEQYF,TGTGCCAGCAGTGAATGGTCTAGCGGGACGGTGAGCTACGAGCAGTACTTC,TRBJ2-7,TRBV6-1,.,TRBD2
CAKGGGNEQFF,TGTGCCAAGGGTGGGGGGAATGAGCAGTTCTTC,TRBJ2-1,TRBV25-1,.,.
CASSPGAGPYGYTF,TGCGCCAGCAGCCCCGGGGCGGGACCTTATGGCTACACCTTC,TRBJ1-2,TRBV5-1,.,.
CASSLEFGGTTGELFF,TGTGCCAGCAGCTTAGAGTTCGGCGGGACCACCGGGGAGCTGTTTTTT,TRBJ2-2,TRBV7-2,.,.
CASSDSAEGVNSPLHF,TGTGCCAGCAGCGACAGCGCGGAAGGGGTTAATTCACCCCTCCACTTT,TRBJ1-6,TRBV3-1/TRBV3-2,.,.
CASRARENTEAFF,TGTGCCAGCAGAGCCAGGGAGAACACTGAAGCTTTCTTT,TRBJ1-1,TRBV5-4,.,.
CASSRSGTGNYNEQFF,TGTGCCAGCAGCCGATCCGGGACAGGGAACTACAATGAGCAGTTCTTC,TRBJ2-1,TRBV14,.,TRBD1
CASSQTGSDYEQYF,TGTGCCAGTAGTCAGACAGGGTCGGACTACGAGCAGTACTTC,TRBJ2-7,TRBV19,.,TRBD1
CASSLGTGRTGELFF,TGTGCCAGCAGCTTGGGTACAGGGAGAACCGGGGAGCTGTTTTTT,TRBJ2-2,TRBV5-8,.,.
CSAELAGKGYTF,TGCAGCGCTGAGTTAGCAGGGAAGGGCTACACCTTC,TRBJ1-2,TRBV29-1,.,.
CASSLDTGDPGYGYTF,TGCGCCAGCAGCTTGGACACGGGGGATCCGGGCTATGGCTACACCTTC,TRBJ1-2,TRBV5-1,.,.
CASSPDGSENTGELFF,TGTGCCAGCAGCCCCGATGGAAGTGAAAACACCGGGGAGCTGTTTTTT,TRBJ2-2,TRBV9,.,.
CASSLGRKDTQYF,TGTGCCAGCAGCTTAGGGAGAAAAGATACGCAGTATTTT,TRBJ2-3,TRBV7-2,once,.
CATSDFTDTQYF,TGTGCCACCAGTGATTTTACAGATACGCAGTATTTT,TRBJ2-3,TRBV24-1,.,.
CASSQVGAVTSGNTIYF,TGTGCCAGCAGCCAAGTCGGCGCAGTTACCTCTGGAAACACCATATATTTT,TRBJ1-3,TRBV4-2,.,.
CASSQEWGRQPQHF,TGTGCCAGCAGCCAAGAGTGGGGGAGGCAGCCCCAGCATTTT,TRBJ1-5,TRBV3-1/TRBV3-2,.,.
CASGKGSDYGYTF,TGTGCCAGCGGTAAAGGGAGCGACTATGGCTACACCTTC,TRBJ1-2,TRBV27,once,.
CASSVDRGINEQFF,TGTGCCAGCAGTGTCGACAGGGGGATCAATGAGCAGTTCTTC,TRBJ2-1,TRBV2,once,TRBD1
CASSQALADYNEQFF,TGTGCCAGCAGCCAAGCACTAGCGGACTACAATGAGCAGTTCTTC,TRBJ2-1,TRBV3-1/TRBV3-2,.,TRBD2
CASRRRRLDGVTQYF,TGTGCCAGCAGGCGTCGGCGGCTCGATGGAGTTACGCAGTATTTT,TRBJ2-3,TRBV2,.,.
CASSRFVVGRAADTQYF,TGCGCCAGCAGCCGCTTCGTCGTCGGGAGGGCCGCGGATACGCAGTATTTT,TRBJ2-3,TRBV4-1,.,TRBD2
CSASGESETQYF,TGCAGCGCCTCAGGGGAATCAGAGACCCAGTACTTC,TRBJ2-5,TRBV29-1,.,.
CASSEGGAGQPQHF,TGTGCCAGCAGTGAAGGCGGTGCCGGTCAGCCCCAGCATTTT,TRBJ1-5,TRBV2,once,.
CASSAEGYQPQHF,TGTGCCAGCTCAGCAGAGGGGTATCAGCCCCAGCATTTT,TRBJ1-5,TRBV18,.,.
CASSLGQDNSPLHF,TGTGCCAGCAGCTTGGGACAGGATAATTCACCCCTCCACTTT,TRBJ1-6,TRBV11-2,.,TRBD1
CASSTTRREEQYF,TGTGCCAGTAGTACGACTAGGCGAGAAGAGCAGTACTTC,TRBJ2-7,TRBV19,.,.
CATSDTQTGGYTF,TGTGCCACCAGTGATACTCAAACCGGAGGCTACACCTTC,TRBJ1-2,TRBV24-1,.,.
CATSRDAQGELEQFF,TGTGCCACCAGCAGAGACGCACAGGGGGAGCTTGAGCAGTTCTTC,TRBJ2-1,TRBV15,.,TRBD1
CASRRGMGRERRVTDTQYF,TGTGCCAGCAGGCGAGGGATGGGACGGGAGCGCCGAGTAACAGATACGCAGTATTTT,TRBJ2-3,TRBV11-2,.,.
CASSLRLAAYQETQYF,TGCGCCAGCAGCTTAAGACTAGCGGCGTACCAAGAGACCCAGTACTTC,TRBJ2-5,TRBV5-1,.,TRBD2
CASSEGTGPQETQYF,TGTGCCAGCAGTGAAGGGACAGGGCCCCAAGAGACCCAGTACTTC,TRBJ2-5,TRBV2,.,TRBD1
CASSPRTSGSSPDTQYF,TGTGCCAGCAGCCCGCGAACTAGCGGGAGTTCCCCAGATACGCAGTATTTT,TRBJ2-3,TRBV7-2,.,TRBD2
CASSPTGSSSDYTF,TGCGCCAGCAGCCCGACAGGGAGTAGTAGTGACTACACCTTC,TRBJ1-2,TRBV5-1,.,TRBD1
CASRGLAGGPYEQYF,TGTGCCAGCAGGGGACTAGCGGGAGGACCCTACGAGCAGTACTTC,TRBJ2-7,TRBV2,.,TRBD2
CASQGVGTEAFF,TGTGCCAGCCAGGGGGTAGGTACTGAAGCTTTCTTT,TRBJ1-1,TRBV9,.,TRBD1
CASRMTGRFTEAFF,TGTGCCAGCAGAATGACAGGCAGATTCACTGAAGCTTTCTTT,TRBJ1-1,TRBV2,.,.
CASNYRPTGTDYEQYF,TGTGCCAGCAACTACCGACCGACCGGGACAGACTACGAGCAGTACTTC,TRBJ2-7,TRBV11-3,.,TRBD1
CSVGPINYGYTF,TGCAGCGTTGGCCCGATTAACTATGGCTACACCTTC,TRBJ1-2,TRBV29-1,.,.
CASSHSVQETQYF,TGTGCCAGCAGCCATAGTGTCCAAGAGACCCAGTACTTC,TRBJ2-5,TRBV14,.,.